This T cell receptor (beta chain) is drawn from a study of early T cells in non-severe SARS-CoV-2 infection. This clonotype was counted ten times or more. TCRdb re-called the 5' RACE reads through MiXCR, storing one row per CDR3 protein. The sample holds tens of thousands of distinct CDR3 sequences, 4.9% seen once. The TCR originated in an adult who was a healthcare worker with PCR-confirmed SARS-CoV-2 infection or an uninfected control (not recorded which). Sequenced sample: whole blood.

CDR3 in amino acids: CASSLTVNTEAFF. CDR3 DNA: TGTGCCAGCAGTCTTACGGTTAACACTGAAGCTTTCTTT. The gene calls are TRBV7-9 and TRBJ1-1; no clear D gene. Germline V gives CDR1 SEHNR, CDR2 FQNEAQ (reference sequence). V was shortened by 6 bases and J by 2 bases, with 10 bases between the two germline ends. The CDR3 has 13 amino acids. Complete variable domain (other parts from reference TRBV7-9 and TRBJ1-1): DTGVSQNPRHKITKRGQNVTFRCDPISEHNRLYWYRQTLGQGPEFLTYFQNEAQLEKSRLLSDRFSAERPKGSFSTLEIQRTEQGDSAMYLCASSLTVNTEAFFGQGTRLTVV.